Listed below are T cell receptor beta chains from one sample, sequenced in a study of cytomegalovirus exposure and HLA in healthy donors. Repertoires were generated with immunoSEQ multiplex PCR, while TCRdb's copy carries only in-frame clones and drops some. Among around 120,000 clones listed, more than 80% were seen once. Sequencing was performed on PBMCs. These receptors all come from a male donor in good health and CMV-seronegative. The CDR3 runs from the conserved cysteine through the conserved F or W. A D gene is named only where the DNA matches it firmly. Expanded clones get a size class; other rows say once, few or many, or leave the size out.

TRBJ1-5 | TRBV7-9 | TRBD1 | . | CASSPGTGVRMVQPQHF | TGTGCCAGCAGCCCCGGGACAGGGGTGAGGATGGTTCAGCCCCAGCATTTT
TRBJ1-2 | TRBV29-1 | . | . | CSVLVLRDGYTF | TGCAGCGTTTTGGTCCTCAGGGATGGCTACACCTTC
TRBJ2-5 | TRBV7-9 | . | . | CASRIGVETQYF | TGTGCCAGCAGAATCGGGGTGGAGACCCAGTACTTC
TRBJ2-7 | TRBV27 | TRBD1 | . | CASSSRDRIHEQYF | TGTGCCAGCAGTTCACGGGACAGGATCCACGAGCAGTACTTC
TRBJ1-2 | TRBV30 | TRBD1 | . | CAWSSTGGVPYGYTF | TGTGCCTGGAGTTCCACAGGGGGCGTCCCCTATGGCTACACCTTC
TRBJ2-7 | TRBV30 | . | . | CAWTKQDSIYEQYF | TGTGCCTGGACCAAGCAGGACTCAATTTACGAGCAGTACTTC
TRBJ2-2 | TRBV4-1 | TRBD2 | . | CASSQDQGTSLTGELFF | TGCGCCAGCAGCCAAGATCAGGGGACTAGTCTCACCGGGGAGCTGTTTTTT
TRBJ1-4 | TRBV5-1 | . | . | CASSLGPGPNEKLFF | TGCGCCAGCAGCTTGGGACCAGGGCCTAATGAAAAACTGTTTTTT
TRBJ2-3 | TRBV5-4 | TRBD2 | . | CASSWKRGGRTDTQYF | TGTGCCAGCAGCTGGAAGCGGGGGGGCCGCACAGATACGCAGTATTTT
TRBJ2-7 | TRBV5-4 | TRBD2 | . | CASSLKREFAYEQYF | TGTGCCAGCAGCTTGAAGCGGGAGTTTGCCTACGAGCAGTACTTC
TRBJ1-2 | TRBV30 | . | . | CAWSVIGGEYFNYGYTF | TGTGCCTGGAGTGTAATCGGGGGTGAATATTTTAACTATGGCTACACCTTC
TRBJ1-5 | TRBV6-1 | TRBD1 | . | CASSEASGQGALPQHF | TGTGCCAGCAGTGAAGCTTCAGGGCAGGGGGCCTTACCCCAGCATTTT
TRBJ2-3 | TRBV4-1 | . | . | CASSQEYRESDTQYF | TGCGCCAGCAGCCAAGAATACAGGGAGTCAGATACGCAGTATTTT
TRBJ1-3 | TRBV5-8 | TRBD1 | once | CASSPGTGGSSTIYF | TGTGCCAGCAGCCCCGGGACAGGGGGCTCGAGCACCATATATTTT